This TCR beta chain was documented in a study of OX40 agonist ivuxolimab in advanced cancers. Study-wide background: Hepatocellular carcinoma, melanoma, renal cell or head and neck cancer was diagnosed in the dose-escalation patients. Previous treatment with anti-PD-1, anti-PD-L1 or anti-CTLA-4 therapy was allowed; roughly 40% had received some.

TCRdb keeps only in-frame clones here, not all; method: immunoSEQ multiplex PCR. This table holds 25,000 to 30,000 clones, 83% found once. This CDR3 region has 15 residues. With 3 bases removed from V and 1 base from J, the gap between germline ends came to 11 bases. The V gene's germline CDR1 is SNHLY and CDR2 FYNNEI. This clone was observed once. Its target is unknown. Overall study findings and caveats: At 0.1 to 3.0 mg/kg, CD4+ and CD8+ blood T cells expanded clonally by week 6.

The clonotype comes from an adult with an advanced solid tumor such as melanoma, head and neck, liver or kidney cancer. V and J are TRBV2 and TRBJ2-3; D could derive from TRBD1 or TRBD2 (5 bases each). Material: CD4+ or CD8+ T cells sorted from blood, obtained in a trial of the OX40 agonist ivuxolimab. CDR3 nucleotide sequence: TGTGCCAGCAGTGATTGGGGGATACGCACAGATACGCAGTATTTT. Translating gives CASSDWGIRTDTQYF. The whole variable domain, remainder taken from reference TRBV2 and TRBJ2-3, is EPEVTQTPSHQVTQMGQEVILRCVPISNHLYFYWYRQILGQKVEFLVSFYNNEISEKSEIFDDQFSVERPDGSNFTLKIRSTKLEDSAMYFCASSDWGIRTDTQYFGPGTRLTVL.